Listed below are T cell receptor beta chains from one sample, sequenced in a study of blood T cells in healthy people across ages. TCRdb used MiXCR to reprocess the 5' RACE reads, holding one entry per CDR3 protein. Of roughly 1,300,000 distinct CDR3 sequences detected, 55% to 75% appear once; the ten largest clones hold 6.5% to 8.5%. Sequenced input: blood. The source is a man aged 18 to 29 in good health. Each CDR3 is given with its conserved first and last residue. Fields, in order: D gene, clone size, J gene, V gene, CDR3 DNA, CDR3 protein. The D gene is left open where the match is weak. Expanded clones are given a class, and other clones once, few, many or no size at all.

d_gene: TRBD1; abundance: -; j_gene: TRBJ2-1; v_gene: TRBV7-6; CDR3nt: TGTGCCAGCAGCTTAGGCCCAGGGGGTTCCAATGAGCAGTTCTTC; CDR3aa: CASSLGPGGSNEQFF
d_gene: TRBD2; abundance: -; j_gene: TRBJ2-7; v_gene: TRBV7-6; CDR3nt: TGTGCTAGCAGCTTAGGGGCAGCGGGAGGGCCTTCTAACGAGCAGTACTTC; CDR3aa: CASSLGAAGGPSNEQYF
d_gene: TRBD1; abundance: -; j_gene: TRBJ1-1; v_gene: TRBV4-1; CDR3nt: TGCGCCAGCAGCCAAGATGGGGTGACAGGGTCCGACACTGAACCTTTCTTT; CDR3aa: CASSQDGVTGSDTEPFF
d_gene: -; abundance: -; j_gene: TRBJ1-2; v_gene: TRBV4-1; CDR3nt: TGCGCCAGCAGCCCTGCATTCAGTAACTATGGCTACACCTTC; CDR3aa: CASSPAFSNYGYTF
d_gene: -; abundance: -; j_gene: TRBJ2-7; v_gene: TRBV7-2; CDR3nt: TGTGCCAGCAGCACCTCAAGCTCCTACGAGCAGTACTTC; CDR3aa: CASSTSSSYEQYF
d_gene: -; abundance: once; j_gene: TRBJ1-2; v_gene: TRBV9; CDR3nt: TGTGCCAGCAGCGTATACAGGGACGACTATGGCTACACCTTC; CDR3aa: CASSVYRDDYGYTF
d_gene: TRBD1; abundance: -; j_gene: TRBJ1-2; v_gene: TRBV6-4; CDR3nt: TGTGCCAGCAGTTCCGACAGGGGTGGTAGCTACACCTTC; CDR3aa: CASSSDRGGSYTF
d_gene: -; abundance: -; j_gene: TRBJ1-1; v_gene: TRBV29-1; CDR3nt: TGCAGCGTTGAAGATGCGGGCCACCCTGAAGCTTTCTTT; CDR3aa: CSVEDAGHPEAFF
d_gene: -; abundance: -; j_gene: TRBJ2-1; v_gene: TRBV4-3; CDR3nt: TGCGCCAGCAGCCAAGTAGTTTGGGGGAGCAATGAGCAGTTCTTC; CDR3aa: CASSQVVWGSNEQFF
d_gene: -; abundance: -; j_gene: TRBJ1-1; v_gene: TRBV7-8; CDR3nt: TGTGCCAGCAGCCAAGTGGCGGGGTCGGGCACTGAAGCTTTCTTT; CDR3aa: CASSQVAGSGTEAFF
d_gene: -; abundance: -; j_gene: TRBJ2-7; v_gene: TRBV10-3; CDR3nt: TGTGCCATCAGTCAGGAAAACTCCTACGAGCAGTACTTC; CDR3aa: CAISQENSYEQYF
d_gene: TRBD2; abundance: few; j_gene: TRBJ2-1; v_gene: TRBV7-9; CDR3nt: TGTGCCAGCTGGACTAGCTCGAGCTCCTACAATGAGCAGTTCTTC; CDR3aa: CASWTSSSSYNEQFF
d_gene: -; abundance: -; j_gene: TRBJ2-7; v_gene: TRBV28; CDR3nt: TGTGCCAGCAGTTTGGTGCAGGGGGGGTCCCTGTGGCAGTACTTC; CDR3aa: CASSLVQGGSLWQYF
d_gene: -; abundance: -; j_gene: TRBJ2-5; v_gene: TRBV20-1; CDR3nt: TGCAGTGCTATAGAGGAACTATCCAGGGAGACCCAGTACTTC; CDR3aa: CSAIEELSRETQYF
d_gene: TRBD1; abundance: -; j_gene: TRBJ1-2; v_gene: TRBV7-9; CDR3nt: TGTGCCAGCAGCTCCCTAGACAGGGGCTTCTATGGCTACACCTTC; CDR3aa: CASSSLDRGFYGYTF
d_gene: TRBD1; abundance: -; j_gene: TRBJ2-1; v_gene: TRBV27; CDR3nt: TGTGCCAGCGTTTCCCAGGGGGTACACAATGAGCAGTTCTTC; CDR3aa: CASVSQGVHNEQFF
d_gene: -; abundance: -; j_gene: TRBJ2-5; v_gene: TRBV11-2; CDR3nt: TGTGCCAGCAGCCCAACTAGGTGGGGGAACCAAGAGACCCAGTACTTC; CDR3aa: CASSPTRWGNQETQYF
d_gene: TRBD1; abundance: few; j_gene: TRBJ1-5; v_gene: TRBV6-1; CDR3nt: TGTGCCAGCAGTGAAGCGGGACAGGGCCATCAGCCCCAGCATTTT; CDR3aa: CASSEAGQGHQPQHF
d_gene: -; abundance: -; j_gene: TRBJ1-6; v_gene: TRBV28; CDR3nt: TGTGCCAGCAACACCTTGGTCGCGAGGAGCTCCTATAATTCACCCCTCCACTTT; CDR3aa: CASNTLVARSSYNSPLHF
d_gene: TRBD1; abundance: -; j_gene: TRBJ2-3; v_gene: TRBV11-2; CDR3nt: TGTGCCAGCAGGCCCCGTCCGGGACAGGGAATTGCGAATACGCAGTATTTT; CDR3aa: CASRPRPGQGIANTQYF
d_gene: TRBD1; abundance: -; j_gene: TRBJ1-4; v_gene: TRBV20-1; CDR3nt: TGCAGTGCTAGCAAAACAGGGGGCAGAGAAAAACTGTTTTTT; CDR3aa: CSASKTGGREKLFF
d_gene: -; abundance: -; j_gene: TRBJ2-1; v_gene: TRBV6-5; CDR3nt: TGTGCCAGCAGAGGGACCGTTAAGAATGAGCAGTTCTTC; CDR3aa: CASRGTVKNEQFF